This T cell receptor (beta chain) was profiled in a study of blood T cell repertoires in COVID-19. Study in general: The cDNA or gDNA used as material had been derived from T cells, B-cell-depleted T cells, or PBMCs.

V lost 4 bases to trimming and J lost 7 bases, with 14 bases between them. The CDR3 totals 15 residues. The V gene's germline CDR1 is LGHDT and CDR2 YNNKEL (reference sequence). This clone was seen a few times. Original data processing: Cell counts per sample came from amplifying reference gene primers. Data came from immunoSEQ multiplex PCR; TCRdb stores just in-frame clones and leaves some out. That table supplies the V and J calls and clone size; D and trimming were determined from the DNA. The sample consists of roughly 230,000 clones, 90% of them appearing once. Those enrolled in Seattle joined during active infection and were followed longitudinally afterward.

This chain uses TRBV3-1 (or the pseudogene TRBV3-2) with TRBJ1-6, with D perhaps TRBD1 (6 bases). This clonotype was obtained from a woman aged 60-75 years with COVID-19, enrolled during active disease. The sample comprised peripheral blood. CDR3 amino acids: CASSPTGTQNSPLHF. CDR3 bases: TGTGCCAGCAGCCCAACCGGGACACAGAATTCACCCCTCCACTTT.